Listed below are T cell receptor beta chains from one sample, sequenced in a study of T cells in Graves' hyperthyroidism and ophthalmopathy. Using its own MiXCR run on the multiplex PCR reads, TCRdb lists one record per CDR3 protein. The top ten clones hold 16% of a sample with about 720,000 distinct CDR3 sequences, around a sixth of them seen once. What was sequenced was blood. Every receptor here comes from a woman aged 50 to 65 with Graves' hyperthyroidism that later progressed to Graves' ophthalmopathy. Each CDR3 is given with its conserved first and last residue. D genes are given only for firm matches. Clone sizes are given selectively: once, few, many, or a class where the clone is expanded.

CDR3 DNA,CDR3 protein,CDR3 length,D gene,clone size,J gene,V gene
TGTGCCAGCACCCTAGGCCGCCCCTACTATGGCTACACCTTC,CASTLGRPYYGYTF,14,.,.,TRBJ1-2,TRBV6-1
TGCAGTGCCTGGAGACAACCGGGCACTGAAGCTTTCTTT,CSAWRQPGTEAFF,13,.,many,TRBJ1-1,TRBV20-1
TGTGCCAGCAGTTCCCGGGGGCTGGCCGGGGAGCTGTTTTTT,CASSSRGLAGELFF,14,.,few,TRBJ2-2,TRBV6-1
TGTGCCATCAGTCCATGGGGAGAGACCCAGTACTTC,CAISPWGETQYF,12,.,few,TRBJ2-5,TRBV10-3
TGTGCCAGCAGCGAGCTAGCGGGGAAAGATACGCAGTATTTT,CASSELAGKDTQYF,14,TRBD2,many,TRBJ2-3,TRBV9
TGTGCCAGCAGCCCGGACGGGCGGCTCTACAATGAGCAGTTCTTC,CASSPDGRLYNEQFF,15,.,many,TRBJ2-1,TRBV11-2
TGTGCCAGCACCGGGTACTATGGCTACACCTTC,CASTGYYGYTF,11,.,.,TRBJ1-2,TRBV9
TGTGCCAGCAGTTACTCGAGGGCAGGGGGGTCCTACGAGCAGTACTTC,CASSYSRAGGSYEQYF,16,.,.,TRBJ2-7,TRBV6-5
TGTGCCAGCAGTGAGCGTGGGACAGGTGGTAGTACAGATACGCAGTATTTT,CASSERGTGGSTDTQYF,17,TRBD1,.,TRBJ2-3,TRBV2
TGTGCCAGCAGTACCCCCGGCAGCGGGAACACCGGGGAGCTGTTTTTT,CASSTPGSGNTGELFF,16,.,many,TRBJ2-2,TRBV12-3/TRBV12-4
TGTGCCAGCAGTAAAAAGGGACAGGGCGGTACTGAAGCTTTCTTT,CASSKKGQGGTEAFF,15,TRBD1,many,TRBJ1-1,TRBV6-1
TGTGCCAGCAGGGGCCGGGACAAACATCATGAAAAACTGTTTTTT,CASRGRDKHHEKLFF,15,.,.,TRBJ1-4,TRBV6-1
TGTGCCAGCAGCCGAACGTGGGACCTGAACACTGAAGCTTTCTTT,CASSRTWDLNTEAFF,15,.,.,TRBJ1-1,TRBV6-1
TGTGCCAGCAGCACGACTAGCGGGGGGGCACATACGCAGTATTTT,CASSTTSGGAHTQYF,15,TRBD2,.,TRBJ2-3,TRBV28
TGTGCCAGCAGTCGAAACGGGGCGCACACCGGGGAGCTGTTTTTT,CASSRNGAHTGELFF,15,.,few,TRBJ2-2,TRBV6-2/TRBV6-3
TGTGCCACCAGTGACCCGGGGGGTCAGCCCCAGCATTTT,CATSDPGGQPQHF,13,.,.,TRBJ1-5,TRBV24-1
TGTGCCAGCAGCCCTCAGGGGAGGGTATCCGATACGCAGTATTTT,CASSPQGRVSDTQYF,15,.,.,TRBJ2-3,TRBV14
TGCAGCGCCGACTTGACAGGAAACTATGGCTACACCTTC,CSADLTGNYGYTF,13,.,.,TRBJ1-2,TRBV29-1
TGTGCCAGCAGCAGGACAGGGACTAATGAAAAACTGTTTTTT,CASSRTGTNEKLFF,14,TRBD1,few,TRBJ1-4,TRBV7-8
TGCAGTGCTAGAGTGCCGGGAAGTAACCAAGAGACCCAGTACTTC,CSARVPGSNQETQYF,15,.,few,TRBJ2-5,TRBV20-1
TGTGCCAGCAAAGGGACTATTGACCAAGAGACCCAGTACTTC,CASKGTIDQETQYF,14,TRBD2,many,TRBJ2-5,TRBV6-1
TGTGCCAGCAGCCACGGGGACAGGGTGAACACTGAAGCTTTCTTT,CASSHGDRVNTEAFF,15,TRBD1,.,TRBJ1-1,TRBV3-1
TGTGCCAGCACCGCCCTCACAGATACGCAGTATTTT,CASTALTDTQYF,12,.,many,TRBJ2-3,TRBV6-1
TGTGCCAGTAGTAGTGCGGGGGACCAACTCACAGATACGCAGTATTTT,CASSSAGDQLTDTQYF,16,TRBD2,few,TRBJ2-3,TRBV19
TGTGCCAGCAGCCTTGGACTAGCCGTGTTGTTATACGAGCAGTACTTC,CASSLGLAVLLYEQYF,16,TRBD2,many,TRBJ2-7,TRBV12-3/TRBV12-4
TGTGCCAGCAGCGTGCTCGGCGGGGGAAACACAGATACGCAGTATTTT,CASSVLGGGNTDTQYF,16,TRBD2,.,TRBJ2-3,TRBV9
TGTGCCAGCAGCTCCTTTGGACTAGCCGGCACCGGGGAGCTGTTTTTT,CASSSFGLAGTGELFF,16,TRBD2,many,TRBJ2-2,TRBV11-2
TGTGCCACCAGTGAGCCGGAGTCGGTAAATGGCTACACCTTC,CATSEPESVNGYTF,14,.,few,TRBJ1-2,TRBV24-1
TGCAGTGCCGAAGACTGGGGGACCGGGGAGCTGTTTTTT,CSAEDWGTGELFF,13,.,once,TRBJ2-2,TRBV20-1